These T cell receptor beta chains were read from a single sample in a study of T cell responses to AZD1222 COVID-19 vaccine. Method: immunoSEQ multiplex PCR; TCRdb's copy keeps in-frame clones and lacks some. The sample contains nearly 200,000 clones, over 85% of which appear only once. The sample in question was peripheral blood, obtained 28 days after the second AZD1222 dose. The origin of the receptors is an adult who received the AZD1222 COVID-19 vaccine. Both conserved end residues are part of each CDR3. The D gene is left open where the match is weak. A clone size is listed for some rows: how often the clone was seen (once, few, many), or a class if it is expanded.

CDR3aa: CASSKGLAGALITQYF
CDR3nt: TGTGCCAGCAGTAAGGGACTAGCGGGGGCCCTCATAACCCAGTACTTC
d_gene: TRBD2
abundance: -
j_gene: TRBJ2-5
v_gene: TRBV6-2/TRBV6-3

CDR3aa: CASSTKGGAYEQYF
CDR3nt: TGTGCCAGCTCAACAAAAGGAGGGGCCTACGAGCAGTACTTC
d_gene: -
abundance: -
j_gene: TRBJ2-7
v_gene: TRBV18

CDR3aa: CASSLVGSGNTIYF
CDR3nt: TGCGCCAGCAGCTTGGTGGGTTCTGGAAACACCATATATTTT
d_gene: -
abundance: -
j_gene: TRBJ1-3
v_gene: TRBV5-1

CDR3aa: CASVYRGTSVAYAKNIQYF
CDR3nt: TGTGCCAGCGTGTACAGGGGGACTAGCGTGGCCTACGCCAAAAACATTCAGTACTTC
d_gene: TRBD2
abundance: -
j_gene: TRBJ2-4
v_gene: TRBV2

CDR3aa: CASSEVPQGILEAFF
CDR3nt: TGTGCCAGCAGTGAAGTGCCCCAGGGGATCCTGGAAGCTTTCTTT
d_gene: -
abundance: -
j_gene: TRBJ1-1
v_gene: TRBV2

CDR3aa: CASSPERQNTEAFF
CDR3nt: TGTGCCAGCTCACCAGAGCGACAGAACACTGAAGCTTTCTTT
d_gene: -
abundance: -
j_gene: TRBJ1-1
v_gene: TRBV18

CDR3aa: CAIRVGGKNYGYTF
CDR3nt: TGTGCCATCAGGGTGGGGGGTAAGAACTATGGCTACACCTTC
d_gene: -
abundance: -
j_gene: TRBJ1-2
v_gene: TRBV10-3

CDR3aa: CASSLSGYTF
CDR3nt: TGTGCCAGCAGTTTGAGTGGCTACACCTTC
d_gene: -
abundance: -
j_gene: TRBJ1-2
v_gene: TRBV12-3/TRBV12-4

CDR3aa: CSVPDSHTGELFF
CDR3nt: TGCAGCGTTCCAGACTCCCACACCGGGGAGCTGTTTTTT
d_gene: -
abundance: -
j_gene: TRBJ2-2
v_gene: TRBV29-1

CDR3aa: CASTLGPKYGYTF
CDR3nt: TGTGCCAGCACCCTAGGACCCAAGTATGGCTACACCTTC
d_gene: -
abundance: once
j_gene: TRBJ1-2
v_gene: TRBV6-5

CDR3aa: CASSDRVKFPEAFF
CDR3nt: TGTGCCAGCAGTGACCGGGTAAAGTTCCCTGAAGCTTTCTTT
d_gene: -
abundance: -
j_gene: TRBJ1-1
v_gene: TRBV2

CDR3aa: CASMHAANYGYTF
CDR3nt: TGTGCCAGCATGCATGCTGCTAACTATGGCTACACCTTC
d_gene: -
abundance: -
j_gene: TRBJ1-2
v_gene: TRBV13

CDR3aa: CASSFRDGSYEQYF
CDR3nt: TGTGCCAGCAGCTTCCGGGACGGCTCCTACGAGCAGTACTTC
d_gene: -
abundance: -
j_gene: TRBJ2-7
v_gene: TRBV11-2

CDR3aa: CASSKTGTAKNSPLHF
CDR3nt: TGTGCCAGCAGTAAAACCGGGACGGCAAAAAATTCACCCCTCCACTTT
d_gene: -
abundance: few
j_gene: TRBJ1-6
v_gene: TRBV27

CDR3aa: CASSLYGGDTGELFF
CDR3nt: TGTGCCAGCAGCCTCTACGGGGGGGACACCGGGGAGCTGTTTTTT
d_gene: TRBD2
abundance: -
j_gene: TRBJ2-2
v_gene: TRBV7-3

CDR3aa: CASSLGRGPYEQYF
CDR3nt: TGTGCCAGCAGTTTGGGGAGAGGTCCCTACGAGCAGTACTTC
d_gene: -
abundance: -
j_gene: TRBJ2-7
v_gene: TRBV6-5

CDR3aa: CASSLNRVGGYTF
CDR3nt: TGTGCCAGCAGCTTGAACAGGGTGGGCGGCTACACCTTC
d_gene: -
abundance: -
j_gene: TRBJ1-2
v_gene: TRBV5-6

CDR3aa: CASSVGQTRAQPQHF
CDR3nt: TGTGCCAGCAGTGTGGGCCAGACCCGTGCTCAGCCCCAGCATTTT
d_gene: -
abundance: -
j_gene: TRBJ1-5
v_gene: TRBV2

CDR3aa: CASTIGVGGTPNSPLHF
CDR3nt: TGTGCCAGCACCATCGGGGTAGGGGGTACCCCTAATTCACCCCTCCACTTT
d_gene: -
abundance: -
j_gene: TRBJ1-6
v_gene: TRBV11-2

CDR3aa: CASSFLINRGYTF
CDR3nt: TGTGCCAGCAGTTTCTTAATAAATCGGGGCTACACCTTC
d_gene: -
abundance: once
j_gene: TRBJ1-2
v_gene: TRBV28

CDR3aa: CASSVGYDEQFF
CDR3nt: TGCGCCAGCAGTGTGGGGTACGATGAGCAGTTCTTC
d_gene: -
abundance: -
j_gene: TRBJ2-1
v_gene: TRBV5-1

CDR3aa: CASSFPPAETEAFF
CDR3nt: TGTGCCAGCAGCTTCCCCCCGGCGGAGACTGAAGCTTTCTTT
d_gene: -
abundance: -
j_gene: TRBJ1-1
v_gene: TRBV21-1

CDR3aa: CASSLSATGQSNQPQHF
CDR3nt: TGCGCCAGCAGCCTATCCGCGACGGGACAGTCCAATCAGCCCCAGCATTTT
d_gene: TRBD1
abundance: once
j_gene: TRBJ1-5
v_gene: TRBV4-1

CDR3aa: CATSRDRGGAGTQYF
CDR3nt: TGTGCCACCAGCAGAGATCGAGGGGGGGCCGGTACGCAGTATTTT
d_gene: -
abundance: -
j_gene: TRBJ2-3
v_gene: TRBV15

CDR3aa: CASSFGGTYEQYF
CDR3nt: TGTGCCAGCAGTTTCGGGGGAACCTACGAGCAGTACTTC
d_gene: -
abundance: -
j_gene: TRBJ2-7
v_gene: TRBV27

CDR3aa: CASGLAGGPSDTQYF
CDR3nt: TGTGCCAGCGGGCTAGCGGGGGGGCCTTCAGATACGCAGTATTTT
d_gene: TRBD2
abundance: -
j_gene: TRBJ2-3
v_gene: TRBV7-6

CDR3aa: CASSLLASSGANVLTF
CDR3nt: TGTGCCAGCAGTTTATTGGCCTCCTCTGGGGCCAACGTCCTGACTTTC
d_gene: -
abundance: -
j_gene: TRBJ2-6
v_gene: TRBV28

CDR3aa: CASSEFLNQPQHF
CDR3nt: TGTGCCAGCAGTGAATTTCTTAATCAGCCCCAGCATTTT
d_gene: -
abundance: -
j_gene: TRBJ1-5
v_gene: TRBV6-1

CDR3aa: CASRTGGSGYTF
CDR3nt: TGTGCCAGCAGGACAGGGGGGTCTGGCTACACCTTC
d_gene: TRBD1
abundance: -
j_gene: TRBJ1-2
v_gene: TRBV28

CDR3aa: CATSREPSGGFNEQFF
CDR3nt: TGTGCCACCAGCAGAGAGCCTAGCGGGGGGTTCAATGAGCAGTTCTTC
d_gene: TRBD2
abundance: -
j_gene: TRBJ2-1
v_gene: TRBV15

CDR3aa: CASSLVILSRNTEAFF
CDR3nt: TGTGCCAGCAGCTTAGTGATCTTGTCCAGGAACACTGAAGCTTTCTTT
d_gene: -
abundance: -
j_gene: TRBJ1-1
v_gene: TRBV7-6

CDR3aa: CASSTGGHFDEQFF
CDR3nt: TGTGCCAGCAGCACAGGGGGACATTTCGATGAGCAGTTCTTC
d_gene: TRBD1
abundance: -
j_gene: TRBJ2-1
v_gene: TRBV27

CDR3aa: CASRDSNYGYTF
CDR3nt: TGTGCCAGCAGGGACAGCAACTATGGCTACACCTTC
d_gene: -
abundance: -
j_gene: TRBJ1-2
v_gene: TRBV2

CDR3aa: CASSLERVGEKLFF
CDR3nt: TGTGCCAGCAGCTTAGAGAGGGTAGGAGAAAAACTGTTTTTT
d_gene: -
abundance: -
j_gene: TRBJ1-4
v_gene: TRBV11-2

CDR3aa: CASSLSWGETQYF
CDR3nt: TGCGCCAGCAGCTTGTCGTGGGGAGAGACCCAGTACTTC
d_gene: -
abundance: -
j_gene: TRBJ2-5
v_gene: TRBV5-1

CDR3aa: CASTGVGSETQYF
CDR3nt: TGCGCCAGCACGGGGGTGGGATCAGAGACCCAGTACTTC
d_gene: -
abundance: few
j_gene: TRBJ2-5
v_gene: TRBV4-1

CDR3aa: CASRGFGERGANF
CDR3nt: TGTGCCAGCAGGGGGTTTGGGGAGCGGGGGGCGAACTTC
d_gene: TRBD2
abundance: -
j_gene: TRBJ2-5
v_gene: TRBV27

CDR3aa: CASSFTGTGGFF
CDR3nt: TGTGCCAGCAGCTTTACCGGGACAGGAGGGTTCTTC
d_gene: TRBD1
abundance: -
j_gene: TRBJ2-1
v_gene: TRBV7-9

CDR3aa: CASSIAPTYEQYF
CDR3nt: TGTGCCAGTAGTATAGCCCCAACCTACGAGCAGTACTTC
d_gene: -
abundance: -
j_gene: TRBJ2-7
v_gene: TRBV19

CDR3aa: CASSFRSPNTEAFF
CDR3nt: TGCGCCAGCAGCTTTCGCAGTCCGAACACTGAAGCTTTCTTT
d_gene: -
abundance: -
j_gene: TRBJ1-1
v_gene: TRBV5-1

CDR3aa: CASSFGTQETQYF
CDR3nt: TGTGCCAGCAGCTTCGGAACACAAGAGACCCAGTACTTC
d_gene: -
abundance: -
j_gene: TRBJ2-5
v_gene: TRBV7-3

CDR3aa: CASSFDGNTIYF
CDR3nt: TGTGCCAGCAGTTTCGACGGAAACACCATATATTTT
d_gene: -
abundance: -
j_gene: TRBJ1-3
v_gene: TRBV6-2/TRBV6-3

CDR3aa: CASSLSGTANNEQFF
CDR3nt: TGCGCCAGCAGCTTGAGCGGGACGGCGAACAATGAGCAGTTCTTC
d_gene: TRBD2
abundance: -
j_gene: TRBJ2-1
v_gene: TRBV5-1

CDR3aa: CASSGGGNIQYF
CDR3nt: TGTGCCAGCAGTGGGGGGGGAAACATTCAGTACTTC
d_gene: TRBD2
abundance: -
j_gene: TRBJ2-4
v_gene: TRBV2

CDR3aa: CASSSGGTGVSGYTF
CDR3nt: TGTGCCAGCAGCTCCGGAGGGACAGGGGTTTCTGGCTACACCTTC
d_gene: TRBD1
abundance: -
j_gene: TRBJ1-2
v_gene: TRBV5-5

CDR3aa: CASSPRQGNGYTF
CDR3nt: TGCGCCAGCAGCCCCCGACAGGGCAATGGCTACACCTTC
d_gene: TRBD1
abundance: -
j_gene: TRBJ1-2
v_gene: TRBV5-1